The clone carrying this T cell receptor beta chain was observed once. Authors' analysis steps: For nucleated cells, counts were estimated from reference gene primer amplification. The protocol was immunoSEQ multiplex PCR, while the TCRdb copy is restricted to in-frame clones and leaves out a portion. V and J calls plus clone size are reproduced from that table; the DNA served to infer D and trimming. The table shows some 48,000 clones, with more than 80% occurring only once. This record belongs to a study of blood T cell repertoires in COVID-19. About the study: There were acute and convalescent COVID-19 samples, and they came from the United States, Italy and Spain. Sources were T cells, B-cell-depleted T cells, or PBMCs; the material itself was cDNA or gDNA.

The CDR3 totals 13 residues. Germline CDR1 and CDR2: SEHNR and FQNEAQ (reference sequence). V lost 5 bases, J lost 6 bases, and 6 bases stayed unmatched. This receptor was obtained from a human donor in a cohort sampled during active COVID-19. Input material: peripheral blood. J is TRBJ2-7 and V is TRBV7-9, with TRBD2 matching 8 bases. In nucleotides, the CDR3 is TGTGCCAGCAGCACACCACTAGCGGCCGAGCAGTACTTC. Translation gives CASSTPLAAEQYF.